These 25 T cell receptor beta chains originate from one sample sequenced in a study of T cells in Graves' hyperthyroidism and ophthalmopathy. Amplified TCR beta CDR3 regions came from RNA transcripts. A set of HTBI primers served as the primers for a first-round RT-PCR of the TCR CDR3. Using its own MiXCR run on the multiplex PCR reads, TCRdb lists one record per CDR3 protein. This table has approximately 870,000 distinct CDR3 sequences, about two fifths appearing once. Sequenced input: blood. Receptor source: a man aged 18 to 29 with Graves' hyperthyroidism.

J is TRBJ1-1 and V is TRBV20-1; D unclear. CDR1 is DFQATT and CDR2 is SNEGSKA in the germline V gene (reference sequence). The CDR3 contains 19 residues. V was clipped by 3 bases and J by 6 bases, with 32 bases between them. The CDR3 nucleotides read TGCAGTGCTAGGGGCCTGGCAGGCAGTGGCGGACCCCAGGATCCTGAAGCTTTCTTT. Translating it yields CSARGLAGSGGPQDPEAFF.

As to this clonotype: In this CDR3 the conserved last residue, phenylalanine or tryptophan, is missing, so a read error is likely. The chain has TRBV5-6 and TRBJ1-5; D gene unclear. Germline lookup yields CDR1 SGHDT and CDR2 YYEEEE. CDR3 length: 13 residues. V lost 0 bases to trimming and J lost 6 bases, with 7 bases between them. The CDR3 DNA follows: TGTGCCAGCAGCTTGGGGGGAGGTCAGCCCCAGCATCTT. It yields the protein CASSLGGGQPQHL.

The rearrangement joins TRBV2 to TRBJ1-2, with TRBD1 matching over 10 bases. The CDR3 runs to 14 residues. Germline loops: CDR1 SNHLY, CDR2 FYNNEI. V dropped 3 bases and J dropped 12; count of bases not matched to a gene: 10. CDR3 protein: CASSDFRGQGRNTF. The CDR3 nucleotides are TGTGCCAGCAGTGATTTCAGGGGACAGGGGAGAAACACCTTC.

The gene calls are TRBV5-1 and TRBJ2-7, with TRBD2 as a possible D gene (5 bases). Trimming took off 4 bases at V and 0 bases at J, with 17 bases between the two ends. The length of the CDR3 is 16 residues. Germline CDR1 is SGHRS and CDR2 is YFSETQ. Here the CDR3 DNA reads TGCGCCAGCAGCCTCGAGGGCGGGTCCGGCTCCTACGAGCAGTACTTC. It translates to CASSLEGGSGSYEQYF.

This clonotype has more than one count but fewer than ten. The gene calls are TRBV4-1 and TRBJ1-2; D remains unclear. The CDR3 loop spans 14 amino acids. V was trimmed by 4 bases and J by 6 bases, leaving 15 bases between them. Germline CDR1 reads MGHRA; CDR2 reads YSYEKL. The CDR3 DNA is TGCGCCAGCAGCCCGGGAGAATGGACCGATGGCTACACCTTC. This translates into CASSPGEWTDGYTF.

The genes are TRBV7-9 and TRBJ1-2; D gene unclear. The germline V gene has CDR1 SEHNR and CDR2 FQNEAQ (reference sequence). CDR3 length: 15 amino acids. The V gene lost 6 bases and the J gene lost 5 bases, with 19 bases spanning the gap. Written as DNA, the CDR3 is TGTGCCAGCAGTTGGGAAAATAGTTTGGAGTATGGCTACACCTTC. Translated: CASSWENSLEYGYTF.

The chain combines TRBV29-1 with TRBJ2-5, with 7 bases matching TRBD1. The germline CDR1 and CDR2 sequences are SQVTM and ANQGSEA. With 7 bases clipped from V and 4 bases from J, the junction kept 3 bases outside the gene matches. The CDR3 loop spans 11 amino acids. The chain's CDR3 is CSAGGRETQYF. In DNA, the CDR3 is TGCAGCGCAGGGGGACGAGAGACCCAGTACTTC.

This chain connects TRBV10-3 to TRBJ1-1; no firm D call. Germline CDR1 and CDR2: ENHRY and SYGVKD. The ends were cut back, 10 bases at V and 0 bases at J, with 12 bases in the middle. This CDR3 is 13 amino acids long. The CDR3 is CASSSAVNTEAFF. CDR3 nucleotides: TGTGCCAGCTCATCAGCGGTGAACACTGAAGCTTTCTTT.

On this clonotype itself: A much larger clone sits a single nucleotide away, making a read error possible. The chain joins TRBV7-9 to TRBJ1-1; D gene unclear. V was cut by 7 bases and J by 4 bases, with 19 bases left in between. The CDR3 loop spans 15 amino acids. Germline V gives CDR1 SEHNR, CDR2 FQNEAQ (reference sequence). CDR3 sequence (DNA): TGTGCCAGCAACTCGCCCAGTTTGGGAATCACTGAAGCTTTCTTT. It specifies CASNSPSLGITEAFF.

The chain couples TRBV20-1 to TRBJ2-7; D remains unclear. The length of the CDR3 is 11 residues. Germline-derived CDR1 and CDR2 are DFQATT and SNEGSKA (reference sequence). The V gene lost 6 bases and the J gene lost 3 bases, with 9 bases spanning the gap. The CDR3 nucleotides are TGCAGTGCGGCAGACAACTACGAGCAGTACTTC. Translated: CSAADNYEQYF.

The chain recombines TRBV29-1 with TRBJ2-6, with a tentative D call TRBD1 (6 bases). The CDR3 sequence is 15 residues long. Germline lookup yields CDR1 SQVTM and CDR2 ANQGSEA. Trimming removed 7 bases from V and 2 bases from J, with 15 bases in between. The CDR3 DNA sequence: TGCAGCGCCATCCCACAGGGAGCTGGGGCCAACGTCCTGACTTTC. Translated: CSAIPQGAGANVLTF.

Turning to this clonotype: One base away lies a much larger clone, so this may be a sequencing read error. This chain joins TRBV2 and TRBJ2-7; 9 positions match TRBD2. Germline CDR1 reads SNHLY; CDR2 reads FYNNEI. CDR3 length: 14 amino acids. DNA for the CDR3: TGTGCCAGCAGTCCACTAGCGGGCGCTTACGGGCAGTACTTC. It yields the protein CASSPLAGAYGQYF.

This chain links TRBV6-5 with TRBJ1-4; D remains ambiguous. V was shortened by 10 bases and J by 8 bases, with 14 bases between the two germline ends. The CDR3 runs 12 residues. Germline CDR1 and CDR2: MNHEY and SVGAGI. The CDR3 here is CATLGKEEKLFF. The DNA for the CDR3 is TGTGCCACTCTGGGGAAAGAAGAAAAACTGTTTTTT.

This clonotype occurred many times. The rearrangement links TRBV10-2 to TRBJ1-4; TRBD1 might be the D (5 bases). CDR3 length equals 11 residues. V dropped 2 bases and J dropped 14 bases, with 9 bases sitting between them. Germline CDR1 WSHSY, CDR2 SAAADI. In nucleotides, the CDR3 is TGCGCCAGCAGTGAGGGGGCTGGGCTGTTTTTT. Its translation is CASSEGAGLFF.

In this sample, this clonotype turned up a few times. The DNA for the CDR3 is TGTGCCAGCAGTGATGCGGTGGAACACACTGAAGCTTTCTTT. Protein product: CASSDAVEHTEAFF. This rearrangement joins TRBV6-5 to TRBJ1-1; D remains unclear. Per the germline V gene, CDR1 is MNHEY and CDR2 is SVGAGI. V dropped 5 bases and J dropped 3 bases, with 13 bases sitting between them. This CDR3 comprises 14 residues.

The chain carries TRBV6-1 and TRBJ1-1; TRBD1 agrees at 8 bases. The CDR3 consists of 17 residues. Germline CDR1 MNHNS, CDR2 SASEGT. V trimming: 5 bases; J trimming: 3 bases; junction bases outside the gene matches: 14. CDR3 sequence: CASSYSGAGGLDTEAFF. CDR3 bases: TGTGCCAGCAGTTACTCGGGGGCAGGGGGCCTCGACACTGAAGCTTTCTTT.

This chain joins TRBV6-1 and TRBJ2-7; 11 bases line up with TRBD2. Germline values: CDR1 MNHNS, CDR2 SASEGT. The trim removed 2 bases at V and 5 bases at J, leaving 5 bases unmatched. The CDR3 loop spans 15 amino acids. The CDR3 sequence is CASSESGLADHEQYF. The CDR3 DNA follows: TGTGCCAGCAGTGAATCGGGACTAGCGGACCACGAGCAGTACTTC.

As concerns this clonotype: A much bigger clone sits one base away, suggesting this may be a read error. This sequence joins TRBV2 and TRBJ1-1; D is uncertain. The CDR3 contains 14 residues. In germline, CDR1 is SNHLY, CDR2 FYNNEI. The CDR3, as DNA: TGTGTCAGCAGTGAGGATGCTGGAGGGACTGAAGCTTTCTTT. It yields the protein CVSSEDAGGTEAFF.

The sample holds a few counts of this clonotype. The rearrangement joins TRBV12-3 or TRBV12-4 to TRBJ2-2; D is perhaps TRBD2 (6 bases). Between the trimmed V and J ends, which lost 6 bases and 6 bases, there was a span of 11 bases. CDR3 length: 13 amino acids. DNA for the CDR3: TGTGCCAGCAGCGGGGGTGGGCCCGGGGAGCTGTTTTTT. This encodes CASSGGGPGELFF.

A remark on this clonotype: A read error may be the cause here, since a much bigger clone is one base away. The chain uses TRBV24-1 and TRBJ2-5, with 15 positions matching TRBD2. Germline CDR1 KGHDR, CDR2 SFDVKD. The CDR3 sequence is 18 residues long. The CDR3 nucleotides read TGTGCCACCAGTGATCGGACTAGCGGGAGGGCCAGACAAGAGACCCATTACTTC. It specifies CATSDRTSGRARQETHYF.

The sample holds many counts of this clonotype. V and J are TRBV12-3 or TRBV12-4 and TRBJ1-1; unclear D gene. The V end was cut by 4 bases, the J end by 8 bases, with 11 bases between. CDR3 length equals 12 residues. The CDR3, as DNA: TGTGCCAGCAGTTCCCTGACCCGGGAAGCTTTCTTT. Translated, it gives CASSSLTREAFF.

In this sample, this clonotype turned up a few times. A junction end diverges from the germline sequence, so it may reflect a read error. This rearrangement joins TRBV10-2 to TRBJ1-2; D may be TRBD1 (6 bases). The germline CDR1 and CDR2 sequences are WSHSY and SAAADI. The CDR3 runs 13 residues. CDR3 in amino acids: CASSQRQADGYTF. The CDR3 bases are TGTGCCAGCAGTCAACGACAGGCCGATGGCTACACCTTC.

The rearrangement joins TRBV19 to TRBJ2-7; possible D gene TRBD2, 6 bases. The length of the CDR3 is 12 residues. Germline V gives CDR1 LNHDA, CDR2 SQIVND (reference sequence). CDR3 bases: TGTGGCAGCAGGGATTGGAGGGACGAGCAGTACTTC. This translates into CGSRDWRDEQYF. The full variable domain, its missing parts supplied by reference TRBV19 and TRBJ2-7, is DGGITQSPKYLFRKEGQNVTLSCEQNLNHDAMYWYRQDPGQGLRLIYYSQIVNDFQKGDIAEGYSVSREKKESFPLTVTSAQKNPTAFYLCGSRDWRDEQYFGPGTRLTVT.

There are many counts of this clonotype. The chain carries TRBV2 and TRBJ1-2; D remains ambiguous. Germline lookup yields CDR1 SNHLY and CDR2 FYNNEI. V lost 6 bases, J lost 7 bases, and 15 bases lay in between. The length of the CDR3 is 13 residues. The CDR3 protein is CASSEDFASGYTF. DNA for the CDR3: TGTGCCAGCAGCGAGGACTTCGCGAGTGGCTACACCTTC.

The V call is TRBV5-1, the J call TRBJ1-3, with D possibly matching TRBD1 (5 bases). Trimming removed 0 bases at V and 0 bases at J, with 10 bases between. CDR1 is SGHRS and CDR2 is YFSETQ in the germline V gene. The length of the CDR3 is 16 residues. This CDR3 reads CASSLGTSLSGNTIYF. The DNA of the CDR3 is TGCGCCAGCAGCTTGGGGACATCCCTCTCTGGAAACACCATATATTTT.